Listed here are 8 T cell receptor beta chains from one sample, sequenced in a study of T cells in Graves' hyperthyroidism and ophthalmopathy. Amplification of TCR beta CDR3 regions used RNA as the template. A first-round RT-PCR of the TCR CDR3 used the HTBI primer set. TCRdb re-called the multiplex PCR reads with MiXCR, one entry per CDR3 protein. The sample carries about 680,000 distinct CDR3 sequences, approximately 36% recorded once. The sample was blood. All receptors derive from a woman in her forties with Graves' hyperthyroidism.

With respect to this clonotype: One end of the junction does not line up with germline, which may come from a read error. J is TRBJ2-7 and V is TRBV7-7; perhaps TRBD1 as D (5 bases). This CDR3 contains 14 residues. Germline V gene lookup returns CDR1 SSHAT and CDR2 FNYEAQ (reference sequence). The CDR3 DNA reads as TGTGCTAGCAGCTTAGGTATAGGGGCCTACGAGCAGTACTTC. Its protein is CASSLGIGAYEQYF.

This clonotype was seen repeatedly, ten times or more. The chain recombines TRBV5-1 with TRBJ1-6; D is uncertain. The CDR3 is made up of 15 amino acids. V was shortened by 1 base and J by 13 bases, with 18 bases between the two germline ends. Per germline, CDR1 SGHRS and CDR2 YFSETQ. The DNA for the CDR3 is TGCGCCAGCAGCTTGAATGGACCCCAAGTTAATCCCCTCCACTTT. Its protein is CASSLNGPQVNPLHF.

The chain couples TRBV15 to TRBJ2-3; the D is unclear. V was clipped by 0 bases and J by 4 bases, with 5 bases between them. Germline V gene lookup returns CDR1 LNHNV and CDR2 YYDKDF (reference sequence). This CDR3 comprises 13 residues. In DNA form, the CDR3 reads TGTGCCACCAGCAGAGATCTGCCAGATACGCAGTATTTT. Translation: CATSRDLPDTQYF.

The table lists this clonotype with many counts. The gene calls are TRBV29-1 and TRBJ1-2; the match to TRBD1 covers 7 bases. The germline V gene has CDR1 SQVTM and CDR2 ANQGSEA. This CDR3 has 12 residues. The J segment lost 4 bases and the V segment lost 5 bases, leaving 4 bases of the junction unmatched. CDR3 amino acids: CSVRQGGYGYTF. CDR3 bases: TGCAGCGTTAGACAGGGCGGCTATGGCTACACCTTC.

This clonotype was seen a few times. The chain recombines TRBV6-5 with TRBJ1-1; D gene uncertain. CDR3 length equals 13 residues. Germline V gene sequence: CDR1 MNHEY, CDR2 SVGAGI. V lost 4 bases to trimming and J lost 4 bases, with 10 bases between them. The CDR3 nucleotides read TGTGCCAGCAGTTTATCGTCGGTCACTGAAGCTTTCTTT. Its translation is CASSLSSVTEAFF.

This clonotype was counted at least ten times. V is TRBV7-9 and J is TRBJ1-1; D not resolved. Between the trimmed V and J ends, which lost 3 bases and 11 bases, there was a span of 16 bases. From germline, CDR1 is SEHNR and CDR2 FQNEAQ (reference sequence). CDR3 length: 13 residues. The CDR3 DNA follows: TGTGCCAGCAGCTTGGGAGGAGCTTTAGAGGCTTTCTTT. Its protein product is CASSLGGALEAFF.

Only a few counts were recorded for this clonotype. The J gene is TRBJ2-7, the V gene TRBV5-1, with TRBD1 identical over 11 bases. Germline values: CDR1 SGHRS, CDR2 YFSETQ. V trimming: 3 bases; J trimming: 3 bases; junction bases outside the gene matches: 8. The CDR3 extends over 16 amino acids. CDR3 sequence (DNA): TGCGCCAGCAGCTCGCTGGGGGGACAGGGGGGCTACGAGCAGTACTTC. Protein sequence: CASSSLGGQGGYEQYF.

Many counts were recorded for this clonotype. In DNA form, the CDR3 reads TGTGCCAGCAGGTCCCAACTAAATCAGCCCCAGCATTTT. Translation gives CASRSQLNQPQHF. This rearrangement joins TRBV6-5 to TRBJ1-5; no reliable D call. Germline loops: CDR1 MNHEY, CDR2 SVGAGI. With 6 bases removed from V and 4 bases from J, the gap between germline ends came to 10 bases. The CDR3 extends over 13 amino acids.